Listed below are T cell receptor beta chains from one sample, sequenced in a study of blood T cell repertoires in COVID-19. Libraries were prepared by immunoSEQ multiplex PCR; TCRdb keeps only in-frame clonotypes and omits some of them. The sample consists of around 100,000 clones, approximately 86% of them appearing once. Sequencing input: peripheral blood. The source is a man aged 50 to 59 with active or convalescent COVID-19. Each CDR3 is given with its conserved first and last residue. D genes are given only for firm matches. A row's size may be missing; if present it is once, few, many or a size class.

J gene	clone size	V gene	D gene	CDR3 DNA	CDR3 protein
TRBJ2-3	NA	TRBV18	TRBD1	TGTGCCACCTCCTCAGGGGGTGAAGATACGCAGTATTTT	CATSSGGEDTQYF
TRBJ1-4	NA	TRBV18	TRBD1	TGTGCCAGCTCAACGGGACAGATAAATGAAAAACTGTTTTTT	CASSTGQINEKLFF
TRBJ2-1	medium-sized	TRBV4-3	TRBD1	TGCGCCAGCAGCCAAGACCGGACAGGGGTGGATGAGCAGTTCTTC	CASSQDRTGVDEQFF
TRBJ2-2	NA	TRBV4-1	NA	TGCGCCAGCAGCCAAGATCCGGGTATGTGGCAGAACACCGGGGAGCTGTTTTTT	CASSQDPGMWQNTGELFF
TRBJ1-6	NA	TRBV27	TRBD1	TGTGCCAGCAGTTTGGGGGACAGTTATAATTCACCCCTCCACTTT	CASSLGDSYNSPLHF
TRBJ2-5	NA	TRBV27	NA	TGTGCCAGCAGTTTTAGGGAGGAAGAGACCCAGTACTTC	CASSFREEETQYF
TRBJ2-3	NA	TRBV15	NA	TGTGCCACCAGCGGGTTCGGCGGCGGTGATACGCAGTATTTT	CATSGFGGGDTQYF
TRBJ2-3	NA	TRBV18	TRBD2	TGTGCCAGCTCAGTATCGACCGGGACTACTGCAGATACGCAGTATTTT	CASSVSTGTTADTQYF
TRBJ1-3	few	TRBV7-2	TRBD1	TGTGCCAGCAGCTCTGGACAGGGTAGTGGAAACACCATATATTTT	CASSSGQGSGNTIYF
TRBJ1-2	NA	TRBV10-3	NA	TGTGCCATCAGTGAGGTCGGGGATTTGGATGGCTACACCTTC	CAISEVGDLDGYTF
TRBJ2-1	few	TRBV24-1	TRBD2	TGTGCCACCAGTGATTTAGCGGGGGCTCACAATGAGCAGTTCTTC	CATSDLAGAHNEQFF
TRBJ2-3	NA	TRBV18	TRBD2	TGTGCCAGCTCAGACGCTAGCGGGGGACGCACAGATACGCAGTATTTT	CASSDASGGRTDTQYF
TRBJ1-4	NA	TRBV6-1	NA	TGTGCCAGCAGTGAAAGGCAGGGCACAACTAATGAAAAACTGTTTTTT	CASSERQGTTNEKLFF
TRBJ2-1	NA	TRBV15	TRBD2	TGTGCCACCAGCACCGGGACTAGCGGGGGCGGAGAGCAGTTCTTC	CATSTGTSGGGEQFF
TRBJ1-5	NA	TRBV6-2/TRBV6-3	TRBD1	TGTGCCAGCAGTCTAAGGGACAGCGGGAATCAGCCCCAGCATTTT	CASSLRDSGNQPQHF
TRBJ2-1	NA	TRBV5-1	NA	TGCGCCAGCAGCTTGGACAGTCCGCTCTACAATGAGCAGTTCTTC	CASSLDSPLYNEQFF
TRBJ1-2	NA	TRBV3-1/TRBV3-2	NA	TGTGCCAGCAGCCAAGGGAGGCCTAACTATGGCTACACCTTC	CASSQGRPNYGYTF
TRBJ1-2	NA	TRBV19	TRBD1	TGTGCCAGTAGAACTACCGGGACAGGCTATGGCTACACCTTC	CASRTTGTGYGYTF
TRBJ2-1	NA	TRBV11-2	NA	TGTGCCAGCAGCTTAGGGCAGGGTCGCTCCTACAATGAGCAGTTCTTC	CASSLGQGRSYNEQFF
TRBJ2-1	NA	TRBV29-1	NA	TGCAGCGTGGCCCTGAGGGTTACAAGCTCCTACAATGAGCAGTTCTTC	CSVALRVTSSYNEQFF
TRBJ2-5	NA	TRBV3-1/TRBV3-2	TRBD2	TGTGCCAGCAGCCAAGCGGGACTAGGATACGGGGAGACCCAGTACTTC	CASSQAGLGYGETQYF
TRBJ2-3	NA	TRBV5-1	NA	TGCGCCAGCAGCTTGGCCGGGTCCCGGTCAGATACGCAGTATTTT	CASSLAGSRSDTQYF
TRBJ2-2	NA	TRBV10-3	NA	TGTGCCATCAGTATGGATCTTTCTGGGGCTGGCACCGGGGAGCTGTTTTTT	CAISMDLSGAGTGELFF
TRBJ1-6	NA	TRBV6-5	NA	TGTGCCAGCGTGGGGGCAGGAAATTCACCCCTCCACTTT	CASVGAGNSPLHF
TRBJ1-3	NA	TRBV5-5	NA	TGTGCCAGCAGCTTGGTACAGGAGATATCTGGAAACACCATATATTTT	CASSLVQEISGNTIYF
TRBJ1-5	NA	TRBV28	NA	TGTGCCAGCAGTTTAATGGGGAGAGGGAATCAGCCCCAGCATTTT	CASSLMGRGNQPQHF
TRBJ1-6	NA	TRBV2	NA	TGTGCCAGCAGGGAAGACCCGCGGGTTTCACCCCTCCACTTT	CASREDPRVSPLHF
TRBJ1-5	NA	TRBV29-1	TRBD1	TGCAGCGCCCAGGGACAGAGCAATCAGCCCCAGCATTTT	CSAQGQSNQPQHF
TRBJ2-2	NA	TRBV12-2	NA	TGTGCAAGTCGCTTAGCGCAGGGGACAGGGGTGGCCGGGGAGCTGTTTTTT	CASRLAQGTGVAGELFF
TRBJ1-6	NA	TRBV14	TRBD1	TGTGCCAGCAAAACGACAGGGGCGTATTCACCCCTCCACTTT	CASKTTGAYSPLHF
TRBJ1-6	NA	TRBV5-1	NA	TGCGCCAGCAGCTTGACGGCAGGGTCCAATTCACCCCTCCACTTT	CASSLTAGSNSPLHF